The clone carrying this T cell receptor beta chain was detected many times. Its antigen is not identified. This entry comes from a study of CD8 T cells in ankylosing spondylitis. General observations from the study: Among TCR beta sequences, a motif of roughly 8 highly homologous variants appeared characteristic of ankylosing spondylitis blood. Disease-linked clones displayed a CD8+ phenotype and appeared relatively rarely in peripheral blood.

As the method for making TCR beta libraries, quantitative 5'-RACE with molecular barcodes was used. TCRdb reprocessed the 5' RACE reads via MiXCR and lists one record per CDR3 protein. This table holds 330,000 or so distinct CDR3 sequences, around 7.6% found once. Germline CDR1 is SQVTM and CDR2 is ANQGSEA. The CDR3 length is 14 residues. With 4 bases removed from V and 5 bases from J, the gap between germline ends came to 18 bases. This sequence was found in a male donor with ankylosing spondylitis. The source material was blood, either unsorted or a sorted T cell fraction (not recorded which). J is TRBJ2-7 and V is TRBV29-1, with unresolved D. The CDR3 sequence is CSVGRSLTVHEQYF. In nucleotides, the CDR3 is TGCAGCGTTGGTCGAAGTCTAACGGTCCACGAGCAGTACTTC.